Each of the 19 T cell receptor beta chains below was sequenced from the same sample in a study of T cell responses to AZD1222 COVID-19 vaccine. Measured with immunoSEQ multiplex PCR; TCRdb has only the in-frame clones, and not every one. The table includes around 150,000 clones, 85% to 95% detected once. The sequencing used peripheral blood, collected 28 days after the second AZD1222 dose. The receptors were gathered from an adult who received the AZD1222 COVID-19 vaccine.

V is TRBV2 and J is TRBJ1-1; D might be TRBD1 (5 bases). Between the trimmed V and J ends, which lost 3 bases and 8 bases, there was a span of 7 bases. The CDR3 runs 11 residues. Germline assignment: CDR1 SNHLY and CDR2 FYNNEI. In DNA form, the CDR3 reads TGTGCCAGCAGTGAGGGGACCGAAGCTTTCTTT. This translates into CASSEGTEAFF. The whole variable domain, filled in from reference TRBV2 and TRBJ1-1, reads EPEVTQTPSHQVTQMGQEVILRCVPISNHLYFYWYRQILGQKVEFLVSFYNNEISEKSEIFDDQFSVERPDGSNFTLKIRSTKLEDSAMYFCASSEGTEAFFGQGTRLTVV.

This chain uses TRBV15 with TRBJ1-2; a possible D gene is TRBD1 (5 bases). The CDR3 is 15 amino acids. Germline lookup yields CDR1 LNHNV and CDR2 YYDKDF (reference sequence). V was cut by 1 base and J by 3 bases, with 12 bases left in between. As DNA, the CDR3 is TGTGCCACCAGCAGAGGATACGGGGCGGACTATGGCTACACCTTC. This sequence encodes CATSRGYGADYGYTF.

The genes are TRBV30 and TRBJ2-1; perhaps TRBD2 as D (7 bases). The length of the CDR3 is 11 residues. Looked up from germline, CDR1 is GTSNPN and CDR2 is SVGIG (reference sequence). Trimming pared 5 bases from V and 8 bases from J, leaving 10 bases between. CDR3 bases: TGTGCCTGGGGCGGGGGCGATGAGCAGTTCTTC. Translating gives CAWGGGDEQFF.

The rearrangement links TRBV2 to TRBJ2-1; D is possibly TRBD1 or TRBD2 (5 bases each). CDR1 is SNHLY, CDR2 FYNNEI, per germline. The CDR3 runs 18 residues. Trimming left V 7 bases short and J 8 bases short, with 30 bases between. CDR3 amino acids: CASMRYLFDSGALHEQFF. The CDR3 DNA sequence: TGTGCCAGCATGAGATACCTTTTTGACAGCGGTGCCCTTCATGAGCAGTTCTTC.

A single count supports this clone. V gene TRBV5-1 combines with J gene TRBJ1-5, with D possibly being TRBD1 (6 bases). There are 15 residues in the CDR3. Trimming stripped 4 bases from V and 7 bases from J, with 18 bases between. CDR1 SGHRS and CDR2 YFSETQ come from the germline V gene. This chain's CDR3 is CASSHGGREDQPQHF. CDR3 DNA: TGCGCCAGCAGCCACGGGGGCAGGGAGGACCAGCCCCAGCATTTT.

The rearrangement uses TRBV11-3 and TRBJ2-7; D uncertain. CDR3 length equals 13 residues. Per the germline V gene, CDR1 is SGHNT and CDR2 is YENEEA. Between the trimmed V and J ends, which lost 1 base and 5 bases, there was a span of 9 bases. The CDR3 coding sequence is TGTGCCAGCAGCTTAGGCGCTTCCCACGAGCAGTACTTC. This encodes CASSLGASHEQYF.

CDR3 protein: CASSETRDTEAFF. CDR3 bases: TGTGCCAGCAGCGAAACTCGTGACACTGAAGCTTTCTTT. The chain is built from TRBV3-1 (or the pseudogene TRBV3-2) and TRBJ1-1; no clear D gene. This CDR3 contains 13 residues. Between the trimmed V and J ends, which lost 5 bases and 3 bases, there was a span of 10 bases. Germline V gene lookup returns CDR1 LGHDT and CDR2 YNNKEL (reference sequence).

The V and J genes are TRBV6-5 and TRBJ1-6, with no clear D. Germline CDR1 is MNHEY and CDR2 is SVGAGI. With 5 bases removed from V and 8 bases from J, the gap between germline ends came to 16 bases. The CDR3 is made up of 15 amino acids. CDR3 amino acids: CASSLSWQRDSPLHF. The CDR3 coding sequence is TGTGCCAGCAGTCTTTCCTGGCAGAGAGATTCACCCCTCCACTTT.

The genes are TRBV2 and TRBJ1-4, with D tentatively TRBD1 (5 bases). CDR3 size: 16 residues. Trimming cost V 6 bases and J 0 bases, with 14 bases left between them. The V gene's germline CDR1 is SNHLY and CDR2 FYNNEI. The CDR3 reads CASSQDSAATNEKLFF. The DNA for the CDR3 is TGTGCCAGCAGCCAAGACAGTGCGGCAACTAATGAAAAACTGTTTTTT.

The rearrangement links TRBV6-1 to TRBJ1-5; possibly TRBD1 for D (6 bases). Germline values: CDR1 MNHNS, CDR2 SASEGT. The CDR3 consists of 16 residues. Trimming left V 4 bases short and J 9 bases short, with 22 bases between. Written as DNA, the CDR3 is TGTGCCAGCAGTGCCCTCAGGGGCCCCGGGCTTCGGCCCCAGCATTTT. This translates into CASSALRGPGLRPQHF.

Here the CDR3 reads CASSPEAVTNEKLFF. CDR3 in DNA: TGTGCCAGCAGTCCGGAGGCGGTAACTAATGAAAAACTGTTTTTT. The chain combines TRBV28 with TRBJ1-4, with D unresolved. Trimming cost V 5 bases and J 1 base, with 11 bases left between them. CDR1 MDHEN and CDR2 SYDVKM come from the germline V gene. This CDR3 is 15 amino acids long.

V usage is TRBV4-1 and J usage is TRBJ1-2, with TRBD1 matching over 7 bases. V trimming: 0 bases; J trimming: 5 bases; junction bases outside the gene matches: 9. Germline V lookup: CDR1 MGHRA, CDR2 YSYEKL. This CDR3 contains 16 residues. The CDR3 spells CASSQDDGTELYGYTF. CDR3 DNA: TGCGCCAGCAGCCAAGATGACGGGACAGAACTTTATGGCTACACCTTC.

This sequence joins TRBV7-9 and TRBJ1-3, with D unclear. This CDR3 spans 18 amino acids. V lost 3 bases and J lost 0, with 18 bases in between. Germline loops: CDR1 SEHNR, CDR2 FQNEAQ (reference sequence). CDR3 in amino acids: CASSLADISRSSGNTIYF. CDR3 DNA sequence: TGTGCCAGCAGCTTGGCTGACATTAGTCGAAGCTCTGGAAACACCATATATTTT.

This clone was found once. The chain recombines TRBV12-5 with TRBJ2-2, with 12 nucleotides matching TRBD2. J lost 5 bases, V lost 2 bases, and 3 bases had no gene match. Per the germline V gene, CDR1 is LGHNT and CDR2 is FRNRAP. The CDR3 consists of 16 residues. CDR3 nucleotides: TGTGCTAGTGGTTTGAGGCTAGCGGGGGGGACCGGGGAGCTGTTTTTT. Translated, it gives CASGLRLAGGTGELFF.

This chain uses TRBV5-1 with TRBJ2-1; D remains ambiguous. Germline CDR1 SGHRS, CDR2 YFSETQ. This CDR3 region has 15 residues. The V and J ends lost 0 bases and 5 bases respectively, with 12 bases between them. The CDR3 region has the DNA TGCGCCAGCAGCTTGGTGGATTTGAACGACAATGAGCAGTTCTTC. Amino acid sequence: CASSLVDLNDNEQFF.

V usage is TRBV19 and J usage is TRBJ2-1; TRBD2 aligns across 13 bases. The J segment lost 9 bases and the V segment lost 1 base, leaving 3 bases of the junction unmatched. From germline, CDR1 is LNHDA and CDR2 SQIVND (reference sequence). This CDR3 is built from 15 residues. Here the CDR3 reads CASSIGLAGGREQFF. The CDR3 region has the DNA TGTGCCAGTAGTATAGGACTAGCGGGGGGCCGTGAGCAGTTCTTC.

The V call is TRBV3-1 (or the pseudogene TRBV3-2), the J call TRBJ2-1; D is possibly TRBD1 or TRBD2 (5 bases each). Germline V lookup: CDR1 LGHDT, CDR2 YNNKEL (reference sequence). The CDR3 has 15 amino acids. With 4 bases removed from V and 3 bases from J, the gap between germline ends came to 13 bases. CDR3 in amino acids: CASSLGTWIYNEQFF. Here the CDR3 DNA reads TGTGCCAGCAGCCTCGGGACCTGGATCTACAATGAGCAGTTCTTC.

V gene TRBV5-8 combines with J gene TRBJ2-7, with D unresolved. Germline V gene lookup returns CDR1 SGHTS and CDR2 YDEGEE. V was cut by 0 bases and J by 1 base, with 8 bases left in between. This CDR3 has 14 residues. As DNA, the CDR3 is TGTGCCAGCAGCTTGGTTGGACCGTCCTACGAGCAGTACTTC. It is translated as CASSLVGPSYEQYF.

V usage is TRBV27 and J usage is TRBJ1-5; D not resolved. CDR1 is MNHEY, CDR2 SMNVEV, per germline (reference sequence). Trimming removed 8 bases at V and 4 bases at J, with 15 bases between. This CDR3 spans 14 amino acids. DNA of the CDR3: TGTGCCAGCTCCCGACTTGGAAGAAATCAGCCCCAGCATTTT. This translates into CASSRLGRNQPQHF.